This T cell receptor (beta chain) appears in the sequencing data of a study of blood T cell repertoires in COVID-19. About the research overall: Acute-phase and convalescent COVID-19 samples originated in the United States, Italy and Spain. T cells, B-cell-depleted T cells, or PBMCs provided the cDNA or gDNA that served as material.

In the study's own analysis: Amplification with reference gene primers provided the estimates of nucleated cell counts. Clones were read by immunoSEQ multiplex PCR, and TCRdb kept only the in-frame ones, dropping some. The DNA gave D and trimming, while V, J and clone size come from that table. The sample lists a few hundred thousand clones, more than 75% occurring once. The specimen was peripheral blood. The sequence was collected from a human donor with acute or convalescent COVID-19. The donor label of this sample is uncertain.

CDR3 nucleotides: TGTGCCAGCAGCTTAGGAGCGGGACCCTACAATGAGCAGTTCTTC. Its protein product is CASSLGAGPYNEQFF. V usage is TRBV11-2 and J usage is TRBJ2-1; TRBD2 matches 7 bases. Germline V gives CDR1 SGHAT, CDR2 FQNNGV. J gave up 2 bases and V 1 base, and 2 bases lay outside the gene matches. The CDR3 spans 15 residues.